The source of this T cell receptor beta chain is a study of fetal regulatory T cell absence and autoimmunity. Study observations and caveats: Oligoclonal TCR enrichment in pancreas over cord blood reached over 100-fold for some clones. Cord blood and pancreas showed broadly similar TRB gene family usage. In IPEX, the enrichment was taken to support antigen-driven autoimmunity before birth.

The assay was immunoSEQ multiplex PCR, and TCRdb's table has in-frame clones only and misses some. The sample lists around 100,000 clones, around 72% occurring once. CDR3 size: 18 residues. Germline V gene data show CDR1 as SGHRS and CDR2 as YFSETQ. V lost 5 bases to trimming and J lost 4 bases, with 25 bases between them. As for this clone: Its specificity is unknown.

Sequenced sample: pancreas tissue. This rearrangement joins TRBV5-1 to TRBJ1-3, with a tentative D call TRBD1 (5 bases). The receptor comes from a male donor with IPEX syndrome. The CDR3 DNA reads TGCGCCAGCAGGTCCGGATTAGGAGGGGCTCTCTCCGGAAACACCATATATTTT. Protein product: CASRSGLGGALSGNTIYF.